This is a list of T cell receptor beta chains from one sample in a study of blood T cell repertoires in COVID-19. Here immunoSEQ multiplex PCR was the method, and the copy in TCRdb shows in-frame clones only, minus some. This table holds 83,000 or so clones, roughly three quarters found once. Sequencing was carried out using peripheral blood. These receptors came from a woman aged 80 or over with acute or convalescent COVID-19. Each CDR3 is given with its conserved first and last residue. Each record gives: D gene, V gene, clone size, J gene, CDR3 protein, CDR3 DNA. A D gene is named only where the DNA matches it firmly. A row's size may be missing; if present it is once, few, many or a size class.

NA	TRBV6-7	few	TRBJ2-1	CASSYGGGHCNEQFF	TGTGCCAGCAGTTACGGCGGCGGGCACTGCAATGAGCAGTTCTTC
NA	TRBV3-1/TRBV3-2	few	TRBJ1-1	CASSRRTEAFF	TGTGCCAGCAGCCGCAGGACAGAGGCTTTCTTT
NA	TRBV10-3	NA	TRBJ2-2	CAISDPKRGGGTTGELFF	TGTGCCATCAGTGACCCTAAGAGGGGGGGAGGAACCACCGGGGAGCTGTTTTTT
NA	TRBV7-9	NA	TRBJ1-1	CAGGGTGTHNRVTEAFF	TGTGCCGGTGGGGGTACAGGGACCCATAATAGGGTTACTGAAGCTTTCTTT
NA	TRBV2	NA	TRBJ1-2	CASSDLRDGYTF	TGTGCCAGCAGTGACCTCAGGGATGGCTACACCTTC
NA	TRBV10-3	few	TRBJ2-1	CAISDPRLGSNEQFF	TGTGCCATCAGTGACCCGCGACTGGGTTCGAATGAGCAGTTCTTC
NA	TRBV7-2	NA	TRBJ1-2	CASSSPTAYYGYTF	TGTGCCAGCAGCTCACCGACAGCTTATTATGGCTACACCTTC
NA	TRBV4-3	NA	TRBJ1-3	CASSQDPGLKSGNTIYF	TGCGCCAGCAGCCAAGATCCAGGGTTAAAATCTGGAAACACCATATATTTT
TRBD2	TRBV7-2	few	TRBJ2-7	CASSLVGRTSGGAVEQYF	TGTGCCAGCAGCTTAGTGGGAAGGACTAGCGGGGGGGCCGTCGAGCAGTACTTC
TRBD2	TRBV3-1/TRBV3-2	NA	TRBJ2-3	CASSQRREGIDTQYF	TGTGCCAGCAGCCAACGGCGGGAGGGTATAGATACGCAGTATTTT
NA	TRBV29-1	NA	TRBJ1-5	CSVDGEGVSNQPQHF	TGCAGCGTTGATGGGGAGGGAGTGAGCAATCAGCCCCAGCATTTT
NA	TRBV21-1	NA	TRBJ2-3	CASSKWTSGRAVGTDTQYF	TGTGCCAGCAGCAAATGGACTAGCGGGAGGGCCGTGGGCACAGATACGCAGTATTTT
TRBD1	TRBV5-6	NA	TRBJ1-6	CASSFKGPGTGVNSPLHF	TGTGCCAGCAGCTTTAAGGGCCCCGGGACAGGGGTGAATTCACCCCTCCACTTT
TRBD1	TRBV30	NA	TRBJ1-3	CAWRGQGVDTIYF	TGTGCCTGGAGAGGACAGGGAGTAGACACCATATATTTT
NA	TRBV4-1	NA	TRBJ2-1	CASSQGLASSYNEQFF	TGCGCCAGCAGCCAGGGCCTAGCGAGCTCCTACAATGAGCAGTTCTTC
TRBD2	TRBV7-2	once	TRBJ2-7	CASSLGGTSGLYEQYF	TGTGCCAGCAGCCTTGGCGGGACTAGCGGACTGTACGAGCAGTACTTC
NA	TRBV13	NA	TRBJ2-7	CASSLRDLTYEQYF	TGTGCCAGCAGCCTCCGGGACTTGACCTACGAGCAGTACTTC
TRBD1	TRBV5-1	NA	TRBJ2-5	CASSRGQQETQYF	TGCGCCAGCAGCCGGGGACAGCAAGAGACCCAGTACTTC
NA	TRBV29-1	NA	TRBJ2-1	CSAGQNYNEQFF	TGCAGTGCCGGACAGAACTACAATGAGCAGTTCTTC
NA	TRBV6-4	NA	TRBJ1-6	CASSDSYYNSPLHF	TGTGCCAGCTCCGACAGCTACTATAATTCACCCCTCCACTTT
TRBD2	TRBV25-1	many	TRBJ2-2	CASSEYGGGVTGELFF	TGTGCCAGCAGTGAATATGGGGGAGGGGTAACCGGGGAGCTGTTTTTT
TRBD1	TRBV7-8	NA	TRBJ1-2	CASSLGQGGDYGYTF	TGTGCCAGCAGCTTAGGACAGGGCGGGGACTATGGCTACACCTTC
TRBD2	TRBV4-2	NA	TRBJ2-1	CASSRVRSGGELNEQFF	TGTGCCAGCAGCCGGGTGCGTAGCGGGGGGGAGTTGAATGAGCAGTTCTTC
NA	TRBV5-1	NA	TRBJ1-2	CASSLDVTGYGYTF	TGCGCCAGCAGCTTGGACGTGACAGGCTATGGCTACACCTTC
NA	TRBV15	NA	TRBJ2-3	CATSRVIMGNGLGGGTDTQYF	TGTGCCACCAGCAGAGTTATAATGGGGAACGGCCTGGGTGGAGGTACAGATACGCAGTATTTT
NA	TRBV2	NA	TRBJ1-2	CASSSENYGYTF	TGTGCCAGCAGTTCGGAGAACTATGGCTACACCTTC
TRBD2	TRBV11-2	NA	TRBJ2-1	CASSSAPSSGRNTEQFF	TGTGCCAGCAGCTCCGCCCCGTCTAGCGGGAGAAACACTGAGCAGTTCTTC
NA	TRBV28	NA	TRBJ1-1	CASSLQNTEAFF	TGTGCCAGCAGTTTACAGAACACTGAAGCTTTCTTT
NA	TRBV12-3/TRBV12-4	few	TRBJ1-4	CASSPPAGGKLFF	TGTGCCAGCAGTCCTCCCGCTGGGGGGAAACTGTTTTTT
NA	TRBV7-9	NA	TRBJ2-6	CASPGRGSGANVLTF	TGTGCCAGTCCTGGGAGAGGGTCCGGGGCCAACGTCCTGACTTTC
TRBD1	TRBV11-3	few	TRBJ1-1	CASSSGQGYTEAFF	TGTGCCAGCAGCTCTGGACAGGGGTACACTGAAGCTTTCTTT
NA	TRBV29-1	NA	TRBJ2-7	CSVGTQGSSSEQYF	TGCAGCGTGGGAACACAGGGAAGCTCCTCCGAGCAGTACTTC
NA	TRBV2	NA	TRBJ2-1	CASGQSSYNEQFF	TGTGCCAGCGGACAGAGCTCCTACAATGAGCAGTTCTTC
NA	TRBV19	NA	TRBJ2-2	CASSGGGWNTGELFF	TGTGCCAGTAGTGGGGGAGGATGGAACACCGGGGAGCTGTTTTTT
TRBD1	TRBV30	NA	TRBJ1-1	CAWTRQGNTEAFF	TGTGCCTGGACCCGACAGGGAAACACTGAAGCTTTCTTT
NA	TRBV29-1	NA	TRBJ2-3	CSVLVPPPLGRTDTQYF	TGCAGCGTTTTGGTTCCCCCTCCTCTTGGCCGCACAGATACGCAGTATTTT
TRBD1	TRBV7-9	NA	TRBJ1-3	CASMGTGAGNTIYF	TGTGCCAGCATGGGGACAGGGGCTGGAAACACCATATATTTT
NA	TRBV4-2	NA	TRBJ2-2	CASSQVAVGTGELFF	TGTGCCAGCAGCCAAGTAGCGGTCGGGACCGGGGAGCTGTTTTTT
TRBD2	TRBV3-1/TRBV3-2	few	TRBJ2-3	CASSQGSGIGDTQYF	TGTGCCAGCAGCCAGGGGAGCGGGATTGGAGATACGCAGTATTTT
TRBD1	TRBV5-1	NA	TRBJ1-1	CASSQQGDTEAFF	TGCGCCAGCAGTCAACAGGGGGACACTGAAGCTTTCTTT
TRBD1	TRBV4-2	NA	TRBJ1-6	CASSQESDRVNSPLHF	TGTGCCAGCAGCCAAGAATCGGACAGGGTTAACTCACCCCTCCACTTT
NA	TRBV10-3	NA	TRBJ1-2	CAIGSRLIPYGYTF	TGTGCCATCGGGAGTCGATTAATACCCTATGGCTACACCTTC
TRBD1	TRBV6-5	once	TRBJ1-6	CASINRGNSPLHF	TGTGCCAGCATTAACAGGGGTAATTCACCCCTCCACTTT
NA	TRBV7-2	NA	TRBJ1-4	CASSSNRVSEKLFF	TGTGCCAGCAGCTCAAACAGGGTTAGTGAAAAACTGTTTTTT
NA	TRBV4-1	NA	TRBJ1-2	CASSQGTGVNYGYTF	TGCGCCAGCAGCCAGGGAACAGGCGTTAACTATGGCTACACCTTC
TRBD1	TRBV12-3/TRBV12-4	few	TRBJ1-1	CASTGQGTEAFF	TGTGCCAGCACGGGACAGGGGACTGAAGCTTTCTTT
TRBD1	TRBV9	once	TRBJ2-5	CASSVADRGGKETQYF	TGTGCCAGCAGCGTAGCTGACAGGGGGGGGAAGGAGACCCAGTACTTC